Listed below are T cell receptor beta chains from one sample, sequenced in a study of cytomegalovirus exposure and HLA in healthy donors. Clones were sequenced by immunoSEQ multiplex PCR, and TCRdb holds only the in-frame ones, with some missing. Of 55,000 or so clones listed, approximately 70% are singletons. The source material was PBMCs. The receptors here all came from a man between 18 and 29 years old in good health and CMV-seronegative. Both conserved end residues are part of each CDR3. A D gene is named only where the DNA matches it firmly. A row's size may be missing; if present it is once, few, many or a size class.

cdr3_nt: TGCAGCCTAAAGAATTTGGACTTGCCGAACACTGAAGCTTTCTTT
cdr3_aa: CSLKNLDLPNTEAFF
j_call: TRBJ1-1
d_call: -
v_call: TRBV29-1
clone_size: few

cdr3_nt: TGTGCCAGCAGCCCCCCCAGCGGTCAGCCCCAGCATTTT
cdr3_aa: CASSPPSGQPQHF
j_call: TRBJ1-5
d_call: -
v_call: TRBV7-9
clone_size: -

cdr3_nt: TGTGCCAGCAGCCCGGGACAGGGACGGATGAGCGAAAAACTGTTTTTT
cdr3_aa: CASSPGQGRMSEKLFF
j_call: TRBJ1-4
d_call: TRBD1
v_call: TRBV5-4
clone_size: -

cdr3_nt: TGTGCCAGCAGTTTACCCGGACAGTTGAACACTGAAGCTTTCTTT
cdr3_aa: CASSLPGQLNTEAFF
j_call: TRBJ1-1
d_call: -
v_call: TRBV28
clone_size: -

cdr3_nt: TGTGCCAGCAGCCCAAATCCCGGGACAGGGGTCGAGCAGTACTTC
cdr3_aa: CASSPNPGTGVEQYF
j_call: TRBJ2-7
d_call: TRBD1
v_call: TRBV5-4
clone_size: -

cdr3_nt: TGTGCCAGCAGTGATGCTGGACAACTAGCGGGTCAGCCCCAGCATTTT
cdr3_aa: CASSDAGQLAGQPQHF
j_call: TRBJ1-5
d_call: -
v_call: TRBV2
clone_size: -

cdr3_nt: TGTGCCAGCAGCCAGGCGTCAGGGGGCACTGAAGCTTTCTTT
cdr3_aa: CASSQASGGTEAFF
j_call: TRBJ1-1
d_call: TRBD1
v_call: TRBV7-9
clone_size: -

cdr3_nt: TGCAGCGTCGAAGGCGGGGAAGCTAACTATGGCTACACCTTC
cdr3_aa: CSVEGGEANYGYTF
j_call: TRBJ1-2
d_call: -
v_call: TRBV29-1
clone_size: -

cdr3_nt: TGTGCCAGCAGTTCACCACAGGGATGGGAGACCCAGTACTTC
cdr3_aa: CASSSPQGWETQYF
j_call: TRBJ2-5
d_call: -
v_call: TRBV28
clone_size: -

cdr3_nt: TGTGCCATCAGAGCCCAGGGTTACGAGCAGTACTTC
cdr3_aa: CAIRAQGYEQYF
j_call: TRBJ2-7
d_call: -
v_call: TRBV10-3
clone_size: -

cdr3_nt: TGTGCCAGCAGCCGCACAGGGGACTCTGGAAACACCATATATTTT
cdr3_aa: CASSRTGDSGNTIYF
j_call: TRBJ1-3
d_call: TRBD1
v_call: TRBV6-1
clone_size: few

cdr3_nt: TGTGCCACCAGCAGGGCCGGGACAGTCCACAATGAGCAGTTCTTC
cdr3_aa: CATSRAGTVHNEQFF
j_call: TRBJ2-1
d_call: TRBD1
v_call: TRBV15
clone_size: -

cdr3_nt: TGTGCCTGGAAAACAGGGCCAACTGAAGCTTTCTTT
cdr3_aa: CAWKTGPTEAFF
j_call: TRBJ1-1
d_call: -
v_call: TRBV30
clone_size: -

cdr3_nt: TGTGCCAGCAGGCTCGGACTAGCGGATATTAATGAGCAGTTCTTC
cdr3_aa: CASRLGLADINEQFF
j_call: TRBJ2-1
d_call: TRBD2
v_call: TRBV6-5
clone_size: -

cdr3_nt: TGTGCCAGCTCACCCTCGCCAGGCTTCACAGATACGCAGTATTTT
cdr3_aa: CASSPSPGFTDTQYF
j_call: TRBJ2-3
d_call: -
v_call: TRBV18
clone_size: -

cdr3_nt: TGTGCCAGCAGTTTAGAGGAGCCCTTTTTGAGTCCCAAACAGGGGGCATACACTGAAGCTTTCTTT
cdr3_aa: CASSLEEPFLSPKQGAYTEAFF
j_call: TRBJ1-1
d_call: TRBD1
v_call: TRBV28
clone_size: -

cdr3_nt: TGCGCCAGCAGCCTCGACACCGGGGAGCTGTTTTTT
cdr3_aa: CASSLDTGELFF
j_call: TRBJ2-2
d_call: -
v_call: TRBV5-1
clone_size: -

cdr3_nt: TGTGCCAGCAGCTTGTTACTAGCGGGAGGGGATACGCAGTATTTT
cdr3_aa: CASSLLLAGGDTQYF
j_call: TRBJ2-3
d_call: TRBD2
v_call: TRBV5-6
clone_size: -

cdr3_nt: TGTGCCAGCAGTCCAAAGACCCAGGGACAGCTTGAAGCTTTCTTT
cdr3_aa: CASSPKTQGQLEAFF
j_call: TRBJ1-1
d_call: TRBD1
v_call: TRBV6-5
clone_size: few

cdr3_nt: TGTGCCAGCAGTTACCTTTCCCCCCACAGCTACGAGCAGTACTTC
cdr3_aa: CASSYLSPHSYEQYF
j_call: TRBJ2-7
d_call: -
v_call: TRBV6-6
clone_size: -

cdr3_nt: TGCAGCGTCGCAACGGTATATGGCTACACCTTC
cdr3_aa: CSVATVYGYTF
j_call: TRBJ1-2
d_call: -
v_call: TRBV29-1
clone_size: -

cdr3_nt: TGTGCCAGCAGCCAAGAAGACGGATCCGACAGGATGAGGACTGAAGCTTTCTTT
cdr3_aa: CASSQEDGSDRMRTEAFF
j_call: TRBJ1-1
d_call: -
v_call: TRBV4-2
clone_size: -

cdr3_nt: TGTGCCACCCGCGCCCGGGACAGGGGAGGCACCGGGGAGCTGTTTTTT
cdr3_aa: CATRARDRGGTGELFF
j_call: TRBJ2-2
d_call: TRBD1
v_call: TRBV28
clone_size: -

cdr3_nt: TGTGCCAGCAGCAAACAGGGGAGTGCTGAAAAACTGTTTTTT
cdr3_aa: CASSKQGSAEKLFF
j_call: TRBJ1-4
d_call: TRBD1
v_call: TRBV7-2
clone_size: few

cdr3_nt: TGCAGCGTCGTCAGGGGCCCTACATATGTGGAGACCCAGTACTTC
cdr3_aa: CSVVRGPTYVETQYF
j_call: TRBJ2-5
d_call: -
v_call: TRBV29-1
clone_size: -

cdr3_nt: TGTGCCAGCAGCGTGGACAGGATGAGAGAGACCCAGTACTTC
cdr3_aa: CASSVDRMRETQYF
j_call: TRBJ2-5
d_call: TRBD1
v_call: TRBV6-5
clone_size: -

cdr3_nt: TGCAGCGTTGAATCCTCCCTAGCGACCCTTTCCTACAATGAGCAGTTCTTC
cdr3_aa: CSVESSLATLSYNEQFF
j_call: TRBJ2-1
d_call: -
v_call: TRBV29-1
clone_size: -

cdr3_nt: TGTGCCATCAGGACAAACCGGAACACTGAAGCTTTCTTT
cdr3_aa: CAIRTNRNTEAFF
j_call: TRBJ1-1
d_call: -
v_call: TRBV10-3
clone_size: -

cdr3_nt: TGCGCCAGCAGCTTGGCCAGGGGGCCCCCGGGCGGGGAGCAGTTCTTC
cdr3_aa: CASSLARGPPGGEQFF
j_call: TRBJ2-1
d_call: TRBD1
v_call: TRBV5-1
clone_size: -

cdr3_nt: TGCAGCGTTGGTAGGAGGAGACAGGGAGGAGTATCCTACGAGCAGTACTTC
cdr3_aa: CSVGRRRQGGVSYEQYF
j_call: TRBJ2-7
d_call: -
v_call: TRBV29-1
clone_size: -

cdr3_nt: TGTGCCAGCAGGTCTGGCGAGGGTCCCTATACGCAGTATTTT
cdr3_aa: CASRSGEGPYTQYF
j_call: TRBJ2-3
d_call: -
v_call: TRBV6-1
clone_size: -

cdr3_nt: TGTGCCAGCAGCTTAGATTGGACTAGCAAGGCACCCTACGAGCAGTACTTC
cdr3_aa: CASSLDWTSKAPYEQYF
j_call: TRBJ2-7
d_call: TRBD2
v_call: TRBV11-2
clone_size: -

cdr3_nt: TGCAGCGTTGGCGCGGAGGATCAGCCCCAGCATTTT
cdr3_aa: CSVGAEDQPQHF
j_call: TRBJ1-5
d_call: -
v_call: TRBV29-1
clone_size: -

cdr3_nt: TGTGCCAGCAGCCTCAAGCGGAGTACCTCCTACAATGAGCAGTTCTTC
cdr3_aa: CASSLKRSTSYNEQFF
j_call: TRBJ2-1
d_call: -
v_call: TRBV7-9
clone_size: -

cdr3_nt: TGTGCCAGCAGTGACGGACAGCAGCCCTATGGCTACACCTTC
cdr3_aa: CASSDGQQPYGYTF
j_call: TRBJ1-2
d_call: -
v_call: TRBV7-8
clone_size: -

cdr3_nt: TGTGCCAGCTCCGGACCAGGGCCCTACGAGCAGTACTTC
cdr3_aa: CASSGPGPYEQYF
j_call: TRBJ2-7
d_call: -
v_call: TRBV18
clone_size: -

cdr3_nt: TGTGCCAGCAGTCCCCTGGGGAGAGACGAGCAGTTCTTC
cdr3_aa: CASSPLGRDEQFF
j_call: TRBJ2-1
d_call: -
v_call: TRBV28
clone_size: -

cdr3_nt: TGTGCCACCGCCGTGGGGGGAAAGGGCAATCAGCCCCAGCATTTT
cdr3_aa: CATAVGGKGNQPQHF
j_call: TRBJ1-5
d_call: -
v_call: TRBV15
clone_size: -

cdr3_nt: TGTGCCAGCTCACCAGTGGGAATAGCGGTAGAGCAGTACTTC
cdr3_aa: CASSPVGIAVEQYF
j_call: TRBJ2-7
d_call: -
v_call: TRBV18
clone_size: -

cdr3_nt: TGTGCCAGCAGTGCTGGGGGACAGGGGCAGCCCCAGCATTTT
cdr3_aa: CASSAGGQGQPQHF
j_call: TRBJ1-5
d_call: TRBD1
v_call: TRBV28
clone_size: few

cdr3_nt: TGTGCCAGCAGCCAAGATTGGGGGGGGGACCAAGAGACCCAGTACTTC
cdr3_aa: CASSQDWGGDQETQYF
j_call: TRBJ2-5
d_call: TRBD2
v_call: TRBV4-2
clone_size: -

cdr3_nt: TGTGCCTGCTCAGATACAGGGGGCCACACTGAAGCTTTCTTT
cdr3_aa: CACSDTGGHTEAFF
j_call: TRBJ1-1
d_call: TRBD1
v_call: TRBV30
clone_size: -

cdr3_nt: TGTGCCAGCCTAGCGAGGGATATGAACACTGAAGCTTTCTTT
cdr3_aa: CASLARDMNTEAFF
j_call: TRBJ1-1
d_call: -
v_call: TRBV7-2
clone_size: -

cdr3_nt: TGTGCCAGCAGTTTAAGTAGCGGCGGAAACATTCAGTACTTC
cdr3_aa: CASSLSSGGNIQYF
j_call: TRBJ2-4
d_call: -
v_call: TRBV6-5
clone_size: -

cdr3_nt: TGCGCCAGCAGCCAAGGGGAGGTAGGAACTGAAGCTTTCTTT
cdr3_aa: CASSQGEVGTEAFF
j_call: TRBJ1-1
d_call: -
v_call: TRBV4-3
clone_size: -

cdr3_nt: TGTGCCAGCAGTGAAGCGGGGGGGGGCAATCAGCCCCAGCATTTT
cdr3_aa: CASSEAGGGNQPQHF
j_call: TRBJ1-5
d_call: -
v_call: TRBV6-1
clone_size: -

cdr3_nt: TGCAGCGTGGGGGCTCCCGGGGAGCTGTTTTTT
cdr3_aa: CSVGAPGELFF
j_call: TRBJ2-2
d_call: -
v_call: TRBV29-1
clone_size: -

cdr3_nt: TGTGCCAGCAGTTACAAGGGGATTGAGACCCAGTACTTC
cdr3_aa: CASSYKGIETQYF
j_call: TRBJ2-5
d_call: -
v_call: TRBV6-5
clone_size: -

cdr3_nt: TGTGCCAGCAGTCCTACAGGGGGCTATCCGGGGGAGCAGTACTTC
cdr3_aa: CASSPTGGYPGEQYF
j_call: TRBJ2-7
d_call: TRBD1
v_call: TRBV6-5
clone_size: -

cdr3_nt: TGTGCCAGCAGCCCGAGGCAGAACACCGGGGAGCTGTTTTTT
cdr3_aa: CASSPRQNTGELFF
j_call: TRBJ2-2
d_call: -
v_call: TRBV11-3
clone_size: -